These T cell receptor beta chains were read from a single sample in a study of blood T cell repertoires in COVID-19. Profiled with immunoSEQ multiplex PCR; TCRdb holds only in-frame clones, not every one. The sample lists over 150,000 clones, 85% to 90% seen once, with over 9% in the top ten. The sequenced sample consisted of peripheral blood. Receptor source: a woman between 65 and 79 years old with COVID-19, enrolled during active disease. CDR3s include the opening cysteine and the closing phenylalanine or tryptophan. The D gene is left open where the match is weak. Some rows have no size entry. The others give once, few or many, or a class for an expanded clone.

V gene	J gene	D gene	clone size	CDR3 DNA	CDR3 protein
TRBV6-6	TRBJ2-1	TRBD1	.	TGTGCCAGCAGCGACAGGGTTAGGGCTAGTTATGAGCAGTTCTTC	CASSDRVRASYEQFF
TRBV5-4	TRBJ1-2	.	few	TGTGCCAGCAGCTACACAGTTAACTATGGCTACACCTTC	CASSYTVNYGYTF
TRBV28	TRBJ2-5	TRBD2	.	TGTGCCAGCCGGGAGGCGGGGGAAGAGACCCAGTACTTC	CASREAGEETQYF
TRBV14	TRBJ2-5	TRBD2	.	TGTGCCAGCAGCCAAGAGAGAAAGCGGGGCCAAGAGACCCAGTACTTC	CASSQERKRGQETQYF
TRBV28	TRBJ2-5	TRBD2	few	TGTGCCAGCAGTTTATTCGGGGGGGGAAAGACCCAGTACTTC	CASSLFGGGKTQYF
TRBV6-5	TRBJ2-7	TRBD1	few	TGTGCCAGCGAGGGACAGGGTACCTACGAGCAGTACTTC	CASEGQGTYEQYF
TRBV5-1	TRBJ2-5	.	.	TGCGCCAGCAGCTTTTCGGGGGGCAGGGAGACCCAGTACTTC	CASSFSGGRETQYF
TRBV7-9	TRBJ2-1	TRBD2	.	TGTGCCAGCAGCTCAAATCGACTAGCGGGGGGGCCTTGGAATGAGCAGTTCTTC	CASSSNRLAGGPWNEQFF
TRBV7-9	TRBJ2-3	.	once	TGTGCCAGTCCCCCCGGGTCAGCCGCCACAGATACGCAGTATTTT	CASPPGSAATDTQYF
TRBV20-1	TRBJ1-2	.	.	TGCAGTGCTAGTGAAGCCATAGCTAACTATGGCTACACCTTC	CSASEAIANYGYTF
TRBV4-2	TRBJ2-7	TRBD1	.	TGTGCCAGCAGCCCACGGACAGGGTTAGTCTACGAGCAGTACTTC	CASSPRTGLVYEQYF
TRBV6-5	TRBJ1-5	.	.	TGTGCCAGCAGTTCCCAGGGAAATCAGCCCCAGCATTTT	CASSSQGNQPQHF
TRBV4-2	TRBJ2-5	TRBD2	.	TGTGCCAGCAGCCAAGATGGCGAGCGGGGGAGAAAACAAGAGACCCAGTACTTC	CASSQDGERGRKQETQYF
TRBV12-5	TRBJ2-1	.	.	TGTGCTAGTGGTGGCTTTTATGATGAGCAGTTCTTC	CASGGFYDEQFF
TRBV6-1	TRBJ2-2	.	.	TGTGCCAGCAGTGAATTACGGACAGCGAACACCGGGGAGCTGTTTTTT	CASSELRTANTGELFF